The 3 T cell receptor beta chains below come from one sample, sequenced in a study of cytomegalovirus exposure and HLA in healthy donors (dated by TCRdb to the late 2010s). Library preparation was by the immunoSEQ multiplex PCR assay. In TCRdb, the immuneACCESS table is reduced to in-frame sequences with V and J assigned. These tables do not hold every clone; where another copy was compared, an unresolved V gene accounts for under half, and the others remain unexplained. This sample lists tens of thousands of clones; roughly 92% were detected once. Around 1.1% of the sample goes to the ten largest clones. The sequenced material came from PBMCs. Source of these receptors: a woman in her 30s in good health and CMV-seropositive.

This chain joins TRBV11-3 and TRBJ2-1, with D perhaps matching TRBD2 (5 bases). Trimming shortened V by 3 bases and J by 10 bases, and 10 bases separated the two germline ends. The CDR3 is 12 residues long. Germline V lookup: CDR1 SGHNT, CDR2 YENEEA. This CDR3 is CASSFALGEQFF. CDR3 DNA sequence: TGTGCCAGCAGCTTCGCACTAGGGGAGCAGTTCTTC.

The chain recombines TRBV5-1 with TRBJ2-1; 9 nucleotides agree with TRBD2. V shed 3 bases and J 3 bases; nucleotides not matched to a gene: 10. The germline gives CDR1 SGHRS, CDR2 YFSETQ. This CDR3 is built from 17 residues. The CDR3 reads CASSSLTGLADYNEQFF. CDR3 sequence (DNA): TGCGCCAGCAGCTCGCTGACGGGACTAGCAGACTACAATGAGCAGTTCTTC.

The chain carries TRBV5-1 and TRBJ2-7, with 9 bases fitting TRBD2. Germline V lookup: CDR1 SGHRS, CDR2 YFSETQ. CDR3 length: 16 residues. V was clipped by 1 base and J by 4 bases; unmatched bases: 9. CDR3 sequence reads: CASSLSTSGSVYEQYF. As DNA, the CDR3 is TGCGCCAGCAGCTTGTCGACTAGCGGCAGTGTTTACGAGCAGTACTTC.